These 14 T cell receptor beta chains share one sample of origin, sequenced in a study of blood T cell repertoires in COVID-19. The repertoire was sequenced with immunoSEQ multiplex PCR; TCRdb's copy has only in-frame clones and lacks some. The sample consists of tens of thousands of clones, 90% of them appearing once. The sample comprised peripheral blood. These receptors all come from a human donor in a cohort sampled during active COVID-19.

CDR3 region: CASRASTGTGDLTEAFF. As DNA, the CDR3 is TGTGCCAGCAGAGCCTCCACCGGGACGGGGGACCTCACTGAAGCTTTCTTT. J is TRBJ1-1 and V is TRBV6-4; TRBD1 might be the D (5 bases). V was cut by 6 bases and J by 4 bases, with 24 bases left in between. Germline values: CDR1 MRHNA, CDR2 SNTAGT. This CDR3 has 17 amino acids.

J is TRBJ2-3 and V is TRBV5-4, with 11 bases fitting TRBD2. Germline-derived CDR1 and CDR2 are SGHNT and YYREEE (reference sequence). The V and J ends lost 0 bases and 6 bases, in that order; junction bases with no gene match: 6. The length of the CDR3 is 16 residues. The CDR3 coding sequence is TGTGCCAGCAGCTTGGCCGTACTAGCGGGAGCCGATACGCAGTATTTT. It specifies CASSLAVLAGADTQYF.

The rearrangement uses TRBV4-3 and TRBJ2-7, with 11 positions matching TRBD2. The germline V gene has CDR1 LGHNA and CDR2 YSLEER. This CDR3 has 17 amino acids. V lost 1 base and J lost 2; bases outside the gene matches: 7. The CDR3 nucleotides read TGCGCCAGCAGCCAAGGGGAACCGGGACTAGCGGCCTACGAGCAGTACTTC. It specifies CASSQGEPGLAAYEQYF.

The chain links TRBV5-1 to TRBJ2-1, with TRBD2 matching 7 bases. Germline loops: CDR1 SGHRS, CDR2 YFSETQ. The trim removed 0 bases at V and 7 bases at J, leaving 10 bases unmatched. The CDR3 is 16 residues long. CDR3 sequence (DNA): TGCGCCAGCAGCTTGGGAACTAGCGCTTTGATAAATGAGCAGTTCTTC. Its protein is CASSLGTSALINEQFF.

This chain links TRBV6-2 or TRBV6-3 with TRBJ2-7, with 10 positions matching TRBD2. This CDR3 contains 16 residues. V shed 2 bases, J shed 7 bases, and the junction held 11 bases outside the gene matches. The germline CDR1 and CDR2 sequences are MNHEY and SVGEGT. The DNA for the CDR3 is TGTGCCAGCAGTTACCCCCTAGCGGGAGTTCTGGGGGAGCAGTACTTC. Amino acids: CASSYPLAGVLGEQYF.

This chain joins TRBV5-4 and TRBJ2-3, with 10 bases fitting TRBD2. Unmatched junction bases numbered 11, after V lost 10 bases and J lost 6 bases. The CDR3 consists of 14 residues. Germline lookup yields CDR1 SGHNT and CDR2 YYREEE (reference sequence). The CDR3 region has the DNA TGTGCCGCACGAGCGGGAGGGCCGAGTGATACGCAGTATTTT. This gives the protein CAARAGGPSDTQYF.

The chain couples TRBV5-1 to TRBJ2-1, with 13 bases fitting TRBD2. V dropped 7 bases and J dropped 6; count of bases not matched to a gene: 10. In germline, CDR1 is SGHRS, CDR2 YFSETQ. CDR3 length: 16 residues. The CDR3 loop reads CASAITGTSGANEQFF. In nucleotides, the CDR3 is TGCGCCAGCGCCATCACCGGGACTAGCGGGGCCAATGAGCAGTTCTTC.

The chain recombines TRBV7-9 with TRBJ2-1, with 15 bases identical to TRBD2. Germline V gene data show CDR1 as SEHNR and CDR2 as FQNEAQ (reference sequence). The trim removed 5 bases at V and 1 base at J, leaving 6 bases unmatched. The CDR3 consists of 18 residues. DNA for the CDR3: TGTGCCAGCAGCCTCCTGGGACTAGCGGGAGGTTCCTACAATGAGCAGTTCTTC. Encoded protein: CASSLLGLAGGSYNEQFF.

The genes are TRBV7-9 and TRBJ2-1; TRBD1 matches at 9 bases. This CDR3 comprises 16 residues. V lost 0 bases to trimming and J lost 8 bases; unmatched junction nucleotides: 8. Germline V lookup: CDR1 SEHNR, CDR2 FQNEAQ (reference sequence). The CDR3 is CASSLAISTGGDEQFF. The CDR3, as DNA: TGTGCCAGCAGCTTAGCGATCAGTACAGGGGGCGATGAGCAGTTCTTC. Full variable domain (rest looked up from reference TRBV7-9 and TRBJ2-1): DTGVSQNPRHKITKRGQNVTFRCDPISEHNRLYWYRQTLGQGPEFLTYFQNEAQLEKSRLLSDRFSAERPKGSFSTLEIQRTEQGDSAMYLCASSLAISTGGDEQFFGPGTRLTVL.

The chain joins TRBV3-1 (or the pseudogene TRBV3-2) to TRBJ2-1, with 7 bases matching TRBD1. CDR1 is LGHDT, CDR2 YNNKEL, per germline (reference sequence). This CDR3 region has 15 residues. J gave up 6 bases and V 11 bases, and 16 bases lay outside the gene matches. CDR3 coding DNA: TGTGCCGTCAGTAGTGGGGACAGTAGCTCCAATGAGCAGTTCTTC. Translation gives CAVSSGDSSSNEQFF.

The chain uses TRBV27 and TRBJ2-5; 10 positions match TRBD2. This CDR3 has 19 amino acids. Germline V lookup: CDR1 MNHEY, CDR2 SMNVEV (reference sequence). The V segment lost 6 bases and the J segment 2 bases; nucleotides outside the gene matches: 18. CDR3 sequence reads: CASRRLDRRTSGWQETQYF. The CDR3 DNA reads as TGTGCCAGCAGGCGACTTGACCGCCGGACTAGCGGCTGGCAAGAGACCCAGTACTTC.

The chain combines TRBV7-2 with TRBJ2-1; 8 bases fit TRBD2. Germline CDR1 is SGHTA and CDR2 is FQGNSA. The CDR3 is made up of 16 amino acids. The V and J ends lost 4 bases and 0 bases, in that order; junction bases with no gene match: 5. The CDR3 loop reads CASSYRSGSSYNEQFF. In DNA, the CDR3 is TGTGCCAGCAGCTACCGGAGCGGGAGCTCCTACAATGAGCAGTTCTTC.

The chain uses TRBV2 and TRBJ2-7; D call uncertain. The CDR3 totals 13 residues. The ends were cut back, 4 bases at V and 4 bases at J, with 11 bases in the middle. Germline loops: CDR1 SNHLY, CDR2 FYNNEI. The CDR3: CASSAPGQYEQYF. CDR3 in DNA: TGTGCCAGCAGTGCCCCCGGTCAATACGAGCAGTACTTC.

The chain links TRBV5-1 to TRBJ1-2, with D unresolved. The CDR3 runs to 13 residues. Germline CDR1 is SGHRS and CDR2 is YFSETQ. Between the trimmed V and J ends, which lost 2 bases and 3 bases, there was a span of 8 bases. The CDR3 region has the DNA TGCGCCAGCAGCTTTCCGGAGTACTATGGCTACACCTTC. Amino acid sequence: CASSFPEYYGYTF. Filled out from reference TRBV5-1 and TRBJ1-2, the complete variable domain reads KAGVTQTPRYLIKTRGQQVTLSCSPISGHRSVSWYQQTPGQGLQFLFEYFSETQRNKGNFPGRFSGRQFSNSRSEMNVSTLELGDSALYLCASSFPEYYGYTFGSGTRLTVV.